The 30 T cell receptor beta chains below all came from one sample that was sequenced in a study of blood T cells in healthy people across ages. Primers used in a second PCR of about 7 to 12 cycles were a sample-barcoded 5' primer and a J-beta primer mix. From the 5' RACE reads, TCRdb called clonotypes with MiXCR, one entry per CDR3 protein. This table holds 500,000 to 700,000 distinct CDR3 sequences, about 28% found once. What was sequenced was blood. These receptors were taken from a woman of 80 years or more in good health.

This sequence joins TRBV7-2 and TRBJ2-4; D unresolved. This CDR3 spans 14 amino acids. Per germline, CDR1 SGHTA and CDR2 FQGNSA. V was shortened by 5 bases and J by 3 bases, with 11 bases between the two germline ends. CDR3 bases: TGTGCCAGCAGCCCAGACAAGGGCAAAAACATTCAGTACTTC. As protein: CASSPDKGKNIQYF.

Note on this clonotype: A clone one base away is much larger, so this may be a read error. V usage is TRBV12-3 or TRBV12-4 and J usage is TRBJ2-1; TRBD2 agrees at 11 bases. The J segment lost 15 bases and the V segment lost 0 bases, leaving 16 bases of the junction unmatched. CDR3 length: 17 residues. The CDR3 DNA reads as TGTGCCAGCAGTTTAGCAGCTAGCGGGGGGATGTCAATGAGGCGGTTCTTC. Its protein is CASSLAASGGMSMRRFF.

The CDR3 coding sequence is TGTGCCTGGGGGGGGAGGGGCGAGACCCAGTACTTC. Translated, it gives CAWGGRGETQYF. The chain joins TRBV30 to TRBJ2-5; 7 bases fit TRBD2. The V and J ends lost 5 bases and 5 bases, in that order; junction bases with no gene match: 5. Germline V gives CDR1 GTSNPN, CDR2 SVGIG (reference sequence). The length of the CDR3 is 12 residues.

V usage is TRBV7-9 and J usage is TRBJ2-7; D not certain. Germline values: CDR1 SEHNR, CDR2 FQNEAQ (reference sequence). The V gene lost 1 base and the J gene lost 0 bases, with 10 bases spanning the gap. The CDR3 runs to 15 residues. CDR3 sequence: CASSLEGSPSYEQYF. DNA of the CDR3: TGTGCCAGCAGCTTAGAAGGATCCCCCTCCTACGAGCAGTACTTC.

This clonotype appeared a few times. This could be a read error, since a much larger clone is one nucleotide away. CDR3: CASSTSSSGGPLVDNEQYF. The CDR3 bases are TGTGCCAGCAGTACTTCTTCTAGCGGGGGGCCGCTTGTCGACAATGAGCAGTACTTC. V usage is TRBV7-8 and J usage is TRBJ2-7; 11 nucleotides align to TRBD2. V dropped 6 bases and J dropped 7; count of bases not matched to a gene: 23. Germline V gene data show CDR1 as SGHVS and CDR2 as FQNEAQ. This CDR3 has 19 amino acids.

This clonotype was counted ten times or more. The CDR3 loop is CASKRVRDGTQYF. The DNA of the CDR3 is TGTGCCAGCAAGAGAGTAAGAGATGGGACCCAGTACTTC. The chain links TRBV6-1 to TRBJ2-5; D unresolved. In germline, CDR1 is MNHNS, CDR2 SASEGT. The CDR3 is 13 amino acids. Trimming pared 7 bases from V and 7 bases from J, leaving 16 bases between.

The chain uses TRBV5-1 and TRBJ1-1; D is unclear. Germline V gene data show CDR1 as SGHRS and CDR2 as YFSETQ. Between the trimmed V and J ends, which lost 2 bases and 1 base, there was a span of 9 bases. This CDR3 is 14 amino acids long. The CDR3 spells CASSFRESNTEAFF. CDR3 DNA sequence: TGCGCCAGCAGCTTTAGGGAGTCGAACACTGAAGCTTTCTTT.

The DNA of the CDR3 is TGCAGTGCTACTAGCGGGAGTATGAACGAGCAGTACTTC. Its protein product is CSATSGSMNEQYF. The chain joins TRBV20-1 to TRBJ2-7; 10 positions match TRBD2. Trimming removed 4 bases from V and 5 bases from J; junction bases left unmatched: 5. CDR1 is DFQATT and CDR2 is SNEGSKA in the germline V gene (reference sequence). The CDR3 sequence is 13 residues long.

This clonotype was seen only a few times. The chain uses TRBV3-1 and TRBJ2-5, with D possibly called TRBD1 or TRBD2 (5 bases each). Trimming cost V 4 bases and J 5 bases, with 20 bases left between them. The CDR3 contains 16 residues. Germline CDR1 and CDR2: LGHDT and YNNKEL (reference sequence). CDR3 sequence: CASSPTGGTLRETQYF. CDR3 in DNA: TGTGCCAGCAGCCCAACCGGTGGGACCCTAAGGGAGACCCAGTACTTC.

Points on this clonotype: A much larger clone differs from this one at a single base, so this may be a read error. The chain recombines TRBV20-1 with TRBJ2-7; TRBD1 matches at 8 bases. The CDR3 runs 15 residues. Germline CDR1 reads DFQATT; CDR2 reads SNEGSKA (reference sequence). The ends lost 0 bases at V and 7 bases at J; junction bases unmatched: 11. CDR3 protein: CSARDGRGPYNEQYF. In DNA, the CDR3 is TGCAGTGCTAGAGACGGCAGGGGGCCCTACAATGAGCAGTACTTC.

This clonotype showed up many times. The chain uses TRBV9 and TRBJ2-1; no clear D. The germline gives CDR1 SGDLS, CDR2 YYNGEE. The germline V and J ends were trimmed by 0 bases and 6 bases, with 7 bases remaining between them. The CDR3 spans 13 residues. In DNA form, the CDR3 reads TGTGCCAGCAGCGTAGGCTTGAGCAATGAGCAGTTCTTC. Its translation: CASSVGLSNEQFF.

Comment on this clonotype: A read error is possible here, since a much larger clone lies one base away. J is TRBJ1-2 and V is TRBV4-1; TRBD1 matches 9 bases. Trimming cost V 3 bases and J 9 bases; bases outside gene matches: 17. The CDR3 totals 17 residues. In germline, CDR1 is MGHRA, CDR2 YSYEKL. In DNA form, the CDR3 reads TGCGCCAGCAGCCAGGTCCCGGGACAGGGTTTGGAGGCGCGCTACACCTTC. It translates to CASSQVPGQGLEARYTF.

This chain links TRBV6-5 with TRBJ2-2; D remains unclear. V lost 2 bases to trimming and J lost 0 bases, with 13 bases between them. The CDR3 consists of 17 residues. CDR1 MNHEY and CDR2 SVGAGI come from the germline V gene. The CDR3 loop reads CASSYAAGRPNTGELFF. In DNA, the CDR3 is TGTGCCAGCAGTTACGCGGCCGGTCGGCCGAACACCGGGGAGCTGTTTTTT.

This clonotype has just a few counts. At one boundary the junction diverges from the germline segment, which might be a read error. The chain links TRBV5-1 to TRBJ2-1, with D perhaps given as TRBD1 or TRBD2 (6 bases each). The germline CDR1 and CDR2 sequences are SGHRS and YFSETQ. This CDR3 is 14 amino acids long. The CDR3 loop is CASSLNGGLDEQFF. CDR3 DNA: TGCGCCAGCAGCTTGAACGGGGGCCTGGATGAGCAGTTTTTC.

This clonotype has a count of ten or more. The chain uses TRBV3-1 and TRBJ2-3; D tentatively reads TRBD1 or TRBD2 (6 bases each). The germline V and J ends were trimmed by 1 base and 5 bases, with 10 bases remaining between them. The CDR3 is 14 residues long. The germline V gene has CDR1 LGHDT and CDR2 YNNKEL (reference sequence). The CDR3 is CASSQGGAGDTQYF. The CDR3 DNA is TGTGCCAGCAGCCAAGGGGGGGCTGGAGATACGCAGTATTTT.

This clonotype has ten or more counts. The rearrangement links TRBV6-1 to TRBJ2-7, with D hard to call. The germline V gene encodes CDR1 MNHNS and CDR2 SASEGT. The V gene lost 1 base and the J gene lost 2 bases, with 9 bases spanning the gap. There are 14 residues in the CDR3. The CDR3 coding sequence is TGTGCCAGCAGTGAAGTGGCCAGGACCTACGAGCAGTACTTC. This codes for CASSEVARTYEQYF.

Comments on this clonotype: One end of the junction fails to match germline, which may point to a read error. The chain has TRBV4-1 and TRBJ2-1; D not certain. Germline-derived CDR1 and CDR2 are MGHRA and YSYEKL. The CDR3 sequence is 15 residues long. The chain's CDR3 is CANSQDQRGYNEQFF. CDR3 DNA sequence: TGCGCCAACAGCCAAGACCAGCGAGGTTACAATGAGCAGTTCTTC.

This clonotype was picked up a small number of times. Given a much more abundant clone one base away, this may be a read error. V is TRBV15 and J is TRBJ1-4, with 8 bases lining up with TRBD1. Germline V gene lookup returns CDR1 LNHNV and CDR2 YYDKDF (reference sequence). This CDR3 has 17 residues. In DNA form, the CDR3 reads TGTGCCTCCAGCACGCGGGACAGGACTCCAACTAATGAAAAACTGTTTTTT. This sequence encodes CASSTRDRTPTNEKLFF.

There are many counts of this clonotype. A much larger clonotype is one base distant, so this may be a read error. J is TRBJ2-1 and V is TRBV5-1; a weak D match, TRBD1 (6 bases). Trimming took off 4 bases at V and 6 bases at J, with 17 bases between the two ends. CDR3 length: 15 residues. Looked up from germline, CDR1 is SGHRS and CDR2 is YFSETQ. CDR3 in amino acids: CASSAQTGTSNEQFF. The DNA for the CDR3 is TGCGCCAGCAGCGCCCAAACCGGGACAAGCAATGAGCAGTTCTTC.

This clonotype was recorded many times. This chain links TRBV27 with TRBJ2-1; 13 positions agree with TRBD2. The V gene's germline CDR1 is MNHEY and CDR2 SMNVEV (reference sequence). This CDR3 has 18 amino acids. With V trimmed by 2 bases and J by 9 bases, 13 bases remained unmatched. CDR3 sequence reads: CASSLKSPLAGGPGEQFF. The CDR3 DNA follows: TGTGCCAGCAGTTTAAAGTCTCCACTAGCGGGGGGGCCGGGTGAGCAGTTCTTC.

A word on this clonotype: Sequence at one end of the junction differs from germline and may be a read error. The CDR3 sequence is CATSDPAGRRNNKQFF. DNA of the CDR3: TGTGCCACCAGTGACCCTGCAGGACGTAGAAACAATAAGCAGTTCTTC. The rearrangement uses TRBV24-1 and TRBJ2-1; D remains unclear. Germline CDR1 is KGHDR and CDR2 is SFDVKD. The CDR3 has 16 residues.

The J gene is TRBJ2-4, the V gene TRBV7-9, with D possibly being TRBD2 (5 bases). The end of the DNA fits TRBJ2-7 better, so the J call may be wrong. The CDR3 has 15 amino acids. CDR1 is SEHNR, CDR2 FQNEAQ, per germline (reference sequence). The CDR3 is CASSYGPGEAYEQYF. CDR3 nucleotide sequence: TGTGCCAGCAGCTACGGGCCCGGGGAAGCCTACGAGCAGTACTTC.

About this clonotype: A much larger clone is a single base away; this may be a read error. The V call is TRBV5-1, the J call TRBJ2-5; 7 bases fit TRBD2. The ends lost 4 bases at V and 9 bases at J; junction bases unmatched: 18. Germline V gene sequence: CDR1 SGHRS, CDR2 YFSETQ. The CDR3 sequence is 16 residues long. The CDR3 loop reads CASSDSGTRGGSAQYF. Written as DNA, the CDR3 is TGCGCCAGCAGCGACTCCGGGACTCGCGGGGGATCGGCCCAGTACTTC.

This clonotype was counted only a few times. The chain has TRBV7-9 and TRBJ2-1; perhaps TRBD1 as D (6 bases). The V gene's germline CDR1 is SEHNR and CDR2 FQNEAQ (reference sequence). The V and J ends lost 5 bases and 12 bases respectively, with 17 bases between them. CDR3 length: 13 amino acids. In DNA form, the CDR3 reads TGTGCCAGCAGCCATTCACAAGTCAGGGGGCAGTTCTTC. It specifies CASSHSQVRGQFF.

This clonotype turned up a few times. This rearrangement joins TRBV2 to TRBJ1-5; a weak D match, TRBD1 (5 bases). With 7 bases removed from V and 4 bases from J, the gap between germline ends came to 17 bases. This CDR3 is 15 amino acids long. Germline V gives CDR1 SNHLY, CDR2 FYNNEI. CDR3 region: CASTTAVGRNQPQHF. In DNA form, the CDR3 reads TGTGCCAGCACGACGGCGGTGGGGCGAAATCAGCCCCAGCATTTT.

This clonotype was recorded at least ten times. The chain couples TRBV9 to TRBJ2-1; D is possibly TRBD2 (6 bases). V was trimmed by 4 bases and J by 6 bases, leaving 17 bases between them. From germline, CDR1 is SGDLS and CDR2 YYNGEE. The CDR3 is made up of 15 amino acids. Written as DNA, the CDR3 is TGTGCCAGCAGCCCGACCACCGTGGGGGGCAATGAGCAGTTCTTC. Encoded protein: CASSPTTVGGNEQFF.

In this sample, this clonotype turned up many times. CDR3 in DNA: TGTGCCAGCAGTTTACAGGCAGCTGAGCAGTTCTTC. Amino acid sequence: CASSLQAAEQFF. The rearrangement uses TRBV12-3 or TRBV12-4 and TRBJ2-1; D unclear. The CDR3 has 12 residues. V gave up 2 bases and J gave up 9 bases, with 8 bases separating them.

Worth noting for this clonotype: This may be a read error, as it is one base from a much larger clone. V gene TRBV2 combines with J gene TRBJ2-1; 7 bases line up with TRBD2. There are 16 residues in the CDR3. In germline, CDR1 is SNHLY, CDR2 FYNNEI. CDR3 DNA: TGTGCCAGCAGCTGGGATAGGACTAGAGGTTACAATGGGCAGTTCTTC. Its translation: CASSWDRTRGYNGQFF.

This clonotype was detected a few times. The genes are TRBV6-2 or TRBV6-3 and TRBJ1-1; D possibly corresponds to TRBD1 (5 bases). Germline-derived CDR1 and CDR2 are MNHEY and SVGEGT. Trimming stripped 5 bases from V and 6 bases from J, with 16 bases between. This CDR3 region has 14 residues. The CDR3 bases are TGTGCCAGCAGTGCTCGGGGGGGGAGCCCTGAAGCTTTCTTT. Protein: CASSARGGSPEAFF.

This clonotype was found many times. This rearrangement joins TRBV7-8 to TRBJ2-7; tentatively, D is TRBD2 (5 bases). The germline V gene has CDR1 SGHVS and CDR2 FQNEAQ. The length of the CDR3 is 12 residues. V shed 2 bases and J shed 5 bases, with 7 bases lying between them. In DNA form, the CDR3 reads TGTGCCAGCAGCTTATTCGGGGACGAGCAGTACTTC. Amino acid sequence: CASSLFGDEQYF.